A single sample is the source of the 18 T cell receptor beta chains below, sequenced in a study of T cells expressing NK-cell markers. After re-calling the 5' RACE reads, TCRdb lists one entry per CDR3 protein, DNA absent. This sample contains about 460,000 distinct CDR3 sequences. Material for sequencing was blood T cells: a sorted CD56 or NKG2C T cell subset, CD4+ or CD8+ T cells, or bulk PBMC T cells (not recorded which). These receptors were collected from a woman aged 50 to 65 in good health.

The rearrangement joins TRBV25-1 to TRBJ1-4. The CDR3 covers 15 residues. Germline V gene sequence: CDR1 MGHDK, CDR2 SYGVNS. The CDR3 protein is CASSDQYATNEKLFF.

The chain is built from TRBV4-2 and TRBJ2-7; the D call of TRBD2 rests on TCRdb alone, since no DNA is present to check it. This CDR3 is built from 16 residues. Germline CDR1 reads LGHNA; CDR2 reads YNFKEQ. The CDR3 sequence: CASSQDLASGTYEQYF.

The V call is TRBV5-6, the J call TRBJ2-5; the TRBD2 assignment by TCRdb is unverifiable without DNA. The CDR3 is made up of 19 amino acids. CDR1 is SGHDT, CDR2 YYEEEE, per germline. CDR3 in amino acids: CASSLRLAGGYATKPTQYF.

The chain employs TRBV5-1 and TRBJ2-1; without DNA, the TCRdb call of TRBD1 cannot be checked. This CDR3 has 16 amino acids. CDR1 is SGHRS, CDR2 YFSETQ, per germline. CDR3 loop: CASKEGARATYNEQFF.

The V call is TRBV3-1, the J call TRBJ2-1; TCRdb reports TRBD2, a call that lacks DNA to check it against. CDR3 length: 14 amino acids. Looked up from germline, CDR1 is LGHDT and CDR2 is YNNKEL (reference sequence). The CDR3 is CASSRDGRLNEQFF.

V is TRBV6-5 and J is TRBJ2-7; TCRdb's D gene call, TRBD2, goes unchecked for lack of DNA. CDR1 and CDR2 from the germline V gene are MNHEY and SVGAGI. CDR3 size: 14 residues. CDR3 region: CASSKLGGGGEQYF.

The CDR3 is CSAGRNTGVATGELFF. The chain carries TRBV20-1 and TRBJ2-2; the D call from TCRdb, TRBD1, cannot be confirmed without DNA. The CDR3 extends over 16 amino acids. Germline loops: CDR1 DFQATT, CDR2 SNEGSKA (reference sequence).

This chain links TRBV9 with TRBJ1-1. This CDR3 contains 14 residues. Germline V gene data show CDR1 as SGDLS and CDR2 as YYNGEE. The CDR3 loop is CASSVGLINTEAFF.

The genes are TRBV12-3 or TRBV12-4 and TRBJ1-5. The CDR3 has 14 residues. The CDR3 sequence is CASSLRGDGWPQHF.

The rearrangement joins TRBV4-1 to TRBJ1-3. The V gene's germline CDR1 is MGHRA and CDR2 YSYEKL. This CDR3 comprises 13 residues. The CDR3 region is CASSPPSGNTIYF.

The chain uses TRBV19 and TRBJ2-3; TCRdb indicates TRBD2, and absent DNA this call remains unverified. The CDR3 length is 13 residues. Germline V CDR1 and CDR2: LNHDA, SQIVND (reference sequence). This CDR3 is CASRGGRWDTQYF.

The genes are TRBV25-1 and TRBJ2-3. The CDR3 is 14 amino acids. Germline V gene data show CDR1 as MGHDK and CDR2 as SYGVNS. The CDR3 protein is CASSVGSITDTQYF.

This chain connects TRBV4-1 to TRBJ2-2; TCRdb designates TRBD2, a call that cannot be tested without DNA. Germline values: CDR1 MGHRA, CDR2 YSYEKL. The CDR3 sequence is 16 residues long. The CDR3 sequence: CASSQEASGRIVKLFF.

The CDR3: CSAGQLAGNIQYF. The J gene is TRBJ2-4, the V gene TRBV20-1; lacking DNA, the TRBD2 call made by TCRdb goes unchecked. The CDR3 is 13 residues long. Germline CDR1 reads DFQATT; CDR2 reads SNEGSKA (reference sequence).

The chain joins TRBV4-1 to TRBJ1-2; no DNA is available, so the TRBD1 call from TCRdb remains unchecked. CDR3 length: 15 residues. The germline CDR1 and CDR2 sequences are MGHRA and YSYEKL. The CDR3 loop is CASSQRGVANYGYTF.

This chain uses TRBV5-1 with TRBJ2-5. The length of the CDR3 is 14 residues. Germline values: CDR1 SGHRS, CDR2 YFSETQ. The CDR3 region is CASSLEWTTETQYF. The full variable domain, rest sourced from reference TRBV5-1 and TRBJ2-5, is KAGVTQTPRYLIKTRGQQVTLSCSPISGHRSVSWYQQTPGQGLQFLFEYFSETQRNKGNFPGRFSGRQFSNSRSEMNVSTLELGDSALYLCASSLEWTTETQYFGPGTRLLVL.

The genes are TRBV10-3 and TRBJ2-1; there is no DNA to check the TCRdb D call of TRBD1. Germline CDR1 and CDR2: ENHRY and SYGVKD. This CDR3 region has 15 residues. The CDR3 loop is CAIRGGQGAPNEQFF.

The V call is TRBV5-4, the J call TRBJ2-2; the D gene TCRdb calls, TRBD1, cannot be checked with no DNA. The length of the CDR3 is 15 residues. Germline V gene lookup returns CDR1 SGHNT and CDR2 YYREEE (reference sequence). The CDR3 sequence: CASSDRGQGYGELFF.